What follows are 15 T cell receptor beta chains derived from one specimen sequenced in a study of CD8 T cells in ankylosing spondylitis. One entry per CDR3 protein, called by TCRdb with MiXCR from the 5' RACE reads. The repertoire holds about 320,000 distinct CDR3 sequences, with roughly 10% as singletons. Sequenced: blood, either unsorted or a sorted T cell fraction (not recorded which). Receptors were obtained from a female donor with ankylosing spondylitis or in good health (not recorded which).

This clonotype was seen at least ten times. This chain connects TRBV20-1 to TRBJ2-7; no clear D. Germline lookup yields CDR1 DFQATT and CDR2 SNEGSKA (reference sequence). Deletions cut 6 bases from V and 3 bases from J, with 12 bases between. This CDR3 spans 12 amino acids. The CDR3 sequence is CSASLERYEQYF. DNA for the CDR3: TGCAGTGCCTCCCTTGAACGCTACGAGCAGTACTTC.

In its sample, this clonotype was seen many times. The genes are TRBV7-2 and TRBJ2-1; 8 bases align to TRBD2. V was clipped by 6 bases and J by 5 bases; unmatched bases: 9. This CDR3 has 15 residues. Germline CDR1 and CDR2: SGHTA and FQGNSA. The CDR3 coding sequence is TGTGCCAGCAGATCCAGCGGGAGCTTCAACAATGAGCAGTTCTTC. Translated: CASRSSGSFNNEQFF. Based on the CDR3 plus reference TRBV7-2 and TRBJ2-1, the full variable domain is GAGVSQSPSNKVTEKGKDVELRCDPISGHTALYWYRQSLGQGLEFLIYFQGNSAPDKSGLPSDRFSAERTGGSVSTLTIQRTQQEDSAVYLCASRSSGSFNNEQFFGPGTRLTVL.

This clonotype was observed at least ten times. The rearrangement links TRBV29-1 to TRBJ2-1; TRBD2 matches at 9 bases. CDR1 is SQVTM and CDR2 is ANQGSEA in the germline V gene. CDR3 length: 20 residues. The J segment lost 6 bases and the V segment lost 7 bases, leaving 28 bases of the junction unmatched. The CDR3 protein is CSETERLAAIILLWRNEQFF. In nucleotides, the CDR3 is TGCAGCGAAACGGAACGACTAGCGGCTATCATACTGCTCTGGCGCAATGAGCAGTTCTTC.

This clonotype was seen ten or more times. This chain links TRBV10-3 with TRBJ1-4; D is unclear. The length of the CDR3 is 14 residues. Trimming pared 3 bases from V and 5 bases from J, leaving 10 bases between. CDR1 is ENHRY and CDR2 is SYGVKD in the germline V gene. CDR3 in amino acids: CAISEFGKNEKLFF. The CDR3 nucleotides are TGTGCCATCAGTGAATTTGGAAAAAATGAAAAACTGTTTTTT.

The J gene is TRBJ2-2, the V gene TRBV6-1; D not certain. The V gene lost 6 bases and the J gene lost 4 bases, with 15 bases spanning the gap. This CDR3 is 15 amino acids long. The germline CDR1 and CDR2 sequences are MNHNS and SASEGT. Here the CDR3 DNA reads TGTGCCAGCAGGCCCCCGGGTCTGAGCACCGGGGAGCTGTTTTTT. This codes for CASRPPGLSTGELFF.

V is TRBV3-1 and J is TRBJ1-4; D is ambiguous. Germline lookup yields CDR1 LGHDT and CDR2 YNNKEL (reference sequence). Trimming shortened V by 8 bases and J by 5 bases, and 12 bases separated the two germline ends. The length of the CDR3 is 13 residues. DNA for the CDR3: TGTGCCAGCCGAGGGCAAGTGAATGAAAAACTGTTTTTT. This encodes CASRGQVNEKLFF.

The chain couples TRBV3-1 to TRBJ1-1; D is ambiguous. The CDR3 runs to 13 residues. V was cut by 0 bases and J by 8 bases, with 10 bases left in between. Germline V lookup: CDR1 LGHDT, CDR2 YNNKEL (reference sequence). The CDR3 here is CASSQDPVTEAFF. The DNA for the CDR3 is TGTGCCAGCAGCCAAGATCCGGTAACCGAAGCTTTCTTT. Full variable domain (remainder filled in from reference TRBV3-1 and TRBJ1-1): DTAVSQTPKYLVTQMGNDKSIKCEQNLGHDTMYWYKQDSKKFLKIMFSYNNKELIINETVPNRFSPKSPDKAHLNLHINSLELGDSAVYFCASSQDPVTEAFFGQGTRLTVV.

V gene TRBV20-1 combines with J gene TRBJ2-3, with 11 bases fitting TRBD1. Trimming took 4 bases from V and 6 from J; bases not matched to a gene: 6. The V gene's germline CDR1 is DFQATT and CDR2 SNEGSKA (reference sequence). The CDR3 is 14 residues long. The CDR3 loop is CSATWTGGRDTQYF. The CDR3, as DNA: TGCAGTGCTACCTGGACAGGGGGCAGGGATACGCAGTATTTT.

CDR3 protein: CASSQDSGGTYNEQFF. CDR3 bases: TGTGCCAGCAGCCAAGATAGCGGCGGAACCTACAATGAGCAGTTCTTC. This chain uses TRBV3-1 with TRBJ2-1, with D possibly being TRBD2 (6 bases). Germline CDR1 is LGHDT and CDR2 is YNNKEL (reference sequence). Trimming stripped 0 bases from V and 2 bases from J, with 11 bases between. The length of the CDR3 is 16 residues.

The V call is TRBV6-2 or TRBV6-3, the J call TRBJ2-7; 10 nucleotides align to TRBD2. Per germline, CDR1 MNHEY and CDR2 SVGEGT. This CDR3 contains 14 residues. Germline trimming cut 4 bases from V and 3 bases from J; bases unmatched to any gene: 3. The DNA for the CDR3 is TGTGCCAGCAGTTCTAGCGGGAGCAACTACGAGCAGTACTTC. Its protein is CASSSSGSNYEQYF.

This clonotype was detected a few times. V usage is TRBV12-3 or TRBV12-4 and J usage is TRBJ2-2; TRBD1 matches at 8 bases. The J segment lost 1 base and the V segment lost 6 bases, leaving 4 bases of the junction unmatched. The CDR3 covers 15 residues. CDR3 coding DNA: TGTGCCAGCAGGAGACAGGGGCGGAACACCGGGGAGCTGTTTTTT. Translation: CASRRQGRNTGELFF.

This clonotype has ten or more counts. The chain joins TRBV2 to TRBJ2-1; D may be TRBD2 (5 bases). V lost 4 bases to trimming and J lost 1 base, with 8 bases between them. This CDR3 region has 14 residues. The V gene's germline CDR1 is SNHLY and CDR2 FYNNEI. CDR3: CASSGDYSYNEQFF. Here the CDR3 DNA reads TGTGCCAGCAGTGGAGACTATTCCTACAATGAGCAGTTCTTC.

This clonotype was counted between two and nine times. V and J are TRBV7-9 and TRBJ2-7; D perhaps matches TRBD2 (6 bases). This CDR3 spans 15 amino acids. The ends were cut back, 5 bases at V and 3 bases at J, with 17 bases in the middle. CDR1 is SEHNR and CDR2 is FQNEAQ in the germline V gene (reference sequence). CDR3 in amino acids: CASSDPRDSLYEQYF. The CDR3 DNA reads TGTGCCAGCAGCGATCCCCGGGACTCGCTCTACGAGCAGTACTTC.

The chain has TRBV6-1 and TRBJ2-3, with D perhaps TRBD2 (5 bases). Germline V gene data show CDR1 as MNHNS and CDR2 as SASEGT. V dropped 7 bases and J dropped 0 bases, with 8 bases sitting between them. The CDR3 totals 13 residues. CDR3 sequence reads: CASKRESTDTQYF. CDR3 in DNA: TGTGCCAGCAAGAGGGAAAGCACAGATACGCAGTATTTT.

The CDR3 DNA reads as TGTGCCAGCAGCGTACGCGGGAGGGACCAAGAGACCCAGTACTTC. Translation gives CASSVRGRDQETQYF. This chain connects TRBV9 to TRBJ2-5; TRBD2 matches 9 bases. The ends lost 1 base at V and 0 bases at J; junction bases unmatched: 1. The CDR3 is 15 residues long. In germline, CDR1 is SGDLS, CDR2 YYNGEE.